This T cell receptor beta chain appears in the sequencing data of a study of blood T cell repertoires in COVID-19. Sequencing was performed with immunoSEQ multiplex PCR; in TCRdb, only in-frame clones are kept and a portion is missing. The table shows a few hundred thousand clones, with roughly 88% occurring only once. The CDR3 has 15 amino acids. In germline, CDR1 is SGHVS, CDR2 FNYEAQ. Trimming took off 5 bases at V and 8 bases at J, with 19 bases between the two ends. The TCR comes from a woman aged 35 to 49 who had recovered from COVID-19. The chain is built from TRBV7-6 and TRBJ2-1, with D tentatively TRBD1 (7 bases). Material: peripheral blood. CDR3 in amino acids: CASSGDRDSGDEQFF. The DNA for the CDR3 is TGTGCCAGCAGCGGTGACAGGGACTCAGGCGATGAGCAGTTCTTC.